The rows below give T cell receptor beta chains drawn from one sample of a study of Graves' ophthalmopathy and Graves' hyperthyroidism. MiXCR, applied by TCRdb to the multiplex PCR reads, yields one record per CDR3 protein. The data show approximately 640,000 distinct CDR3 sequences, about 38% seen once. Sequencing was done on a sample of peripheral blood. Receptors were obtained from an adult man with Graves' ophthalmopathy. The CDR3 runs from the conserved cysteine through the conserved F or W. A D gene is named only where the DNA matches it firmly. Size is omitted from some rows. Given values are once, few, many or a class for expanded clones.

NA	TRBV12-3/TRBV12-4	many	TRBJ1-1	TGTGCCAGCAGCAATATGGGGACTGAAGCTTTCTTT	CASSNMGTEAFF
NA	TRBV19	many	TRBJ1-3	TGTGCCAGTAGTGCTCAGGGGAATGGAAACACCATATATTTT	CASSAQGNGNTIYF
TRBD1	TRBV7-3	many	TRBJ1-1	TGTGCCAGCAGCCTCACGGGGACAGGGGGGAACACTGAAGCTTTCTTT	CASSLTGTGGNTEAFF
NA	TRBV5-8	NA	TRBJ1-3	TGTGCCAGCAGCTTGGCAGCAAACACCATATATTTT	CASSLAANTIYF
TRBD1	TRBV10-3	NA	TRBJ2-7	TGTGCCACCCGACAGGGGGATGGCTACGAGCAGTACTTC	CATRQGDGYEQYF
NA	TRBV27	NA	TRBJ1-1	TGTGCCAGCAGGCTGGCAGGTTCTCTGACCCCTACATTT	CASRLAGSLTPTF
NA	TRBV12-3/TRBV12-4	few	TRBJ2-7	TGTGCCAGCAGTATTGGGGGGTTATCGTCCTACGAGCAGTACTTC	CASSIGGLSSYEQYF
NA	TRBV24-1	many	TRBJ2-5	TGTGCCACCAGTGATTTAATAGAAGAGACCCAGTACTTC	CATSDLIEETQYF
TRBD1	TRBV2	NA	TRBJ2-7	TGTGCCATCAGTGCCCTGGGACAGAACTACGAGCAGTACTTC	CAISALGQNYEQYF
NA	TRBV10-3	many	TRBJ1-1	TGTGCCACGGGGGGACAGAACACTGAAGCTTTCTTT	CATGGQNTEAFF
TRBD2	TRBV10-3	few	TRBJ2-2	TGTGCCAGCAGTCCCCTCACCCCCACTAGCGGGAGGTACACCGGGGAGCTGTTTTTT	CASSPLTPTSGRYTGELFF
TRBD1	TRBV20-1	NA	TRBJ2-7	TGCAGTGCTACCGGGACAGCAAACACCGGGGAGCAGTACTTC	CSATGTANTGEQYF
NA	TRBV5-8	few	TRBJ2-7	TGTGCCAGCAGCGTAGTCACAGGACCCGGTAGCTCCTACGAGCAGTACTTC	CASSVVTGPGSSYEQYF
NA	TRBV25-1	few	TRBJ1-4	TGTGCCAGCAGCCAACCGGGACGGAGTACTTCTAATGAAAAACTGTTTTTT	CASSQPGRSTSNEKLFF
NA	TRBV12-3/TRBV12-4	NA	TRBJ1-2	TGTGCCAGCAGTTTAGTGACAGGAGGGTCGAATGGCTACACCTTC	CASSLVTGGSNGYTF
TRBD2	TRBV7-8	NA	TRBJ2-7	TGTGCCAGCAGCTTATATGGGGGTTCTAGCGGAGCCTACGAGCAGTACTTC	CASSLYGGSSGAYEQYF
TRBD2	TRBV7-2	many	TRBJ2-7	TGTGCCAGCGCCCGGCGGGACGCCGGGGGGAACGAGCAGTACTTC	CASARRDAGGNEQYF
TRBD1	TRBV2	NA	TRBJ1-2	TGTGCCAGCAGTGGGTCGGGACAGGACTTTTATGGCTACACCTTC	CASSGSGQDFYGYTF
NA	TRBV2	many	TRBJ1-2	TGTGCCAGAAATGAGGGGCGTCAGGGCTACACCTTC	CARNEGRQGYTF
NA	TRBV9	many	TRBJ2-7	TGTGCCAGCAGCGTAGGGGGGGGCCCCTACGAGCAGTACTTC	CASSVGGGPYEQYF
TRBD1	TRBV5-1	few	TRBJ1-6	TGCGCCAGCAGCTTGGAATACAGGGGGCCCACACCAGGGTCACCCCTCCACTTT	CASSLEYRGPTPGSPLHF
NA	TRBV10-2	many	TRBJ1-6	TGCGCCAGCAGTGAGTCCCCAGGCAGGGTGGATAATTCACCCCTCCACTTT	CASSESPGRVDNSPLHF
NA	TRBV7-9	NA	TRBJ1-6	TGTGCCAGCCTCGCGGGGCCCAACTCACCCCTCCACTTT	CASLAGPNSPLHF
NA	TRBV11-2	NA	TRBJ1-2	TGTGCCAGCAGCTTATGGGGTTCTCCCCGATATGGCTACACCTTC	CASSLWGSPRYGYTF
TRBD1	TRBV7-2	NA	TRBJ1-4	TGTGCCAGCAGCACACGACAGGGGCCTAATGAAAAACTGTTTTTT	CASSTRQGPNEKLFF
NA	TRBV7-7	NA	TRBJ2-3	TGTGCTAGCAGCCCCACGGGGGTTGCGGGTGCAGATACGCAGTATTTT	CASSPTGVAGADTQYF
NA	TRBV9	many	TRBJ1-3	TGTGCCAGCAGCCCAGGGTGGGTCGGAAACACCATATATTTT	CASSPGWVGNTIYF
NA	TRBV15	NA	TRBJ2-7	TGTGCCACCAGCCGTCAGGGCCTCGAGCAGTACTTC	CATSRQGLEQYF
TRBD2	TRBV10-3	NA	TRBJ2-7	TGTGCCAGCAGGGGAGCGGGAGGGCTAGAAGAGCAGTACTTC	CASRGAGGLEEQYF
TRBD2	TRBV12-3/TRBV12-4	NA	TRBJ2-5	TGTGCCAGCAGGACAGCGGGGGGGACCCAGTACTTC	CASRTAGGTQYF
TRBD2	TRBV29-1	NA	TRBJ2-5	TGCAGCTCGGGACTAGCGGGGACGGAGACCCAGTACTTC	CSSGLAGTETQYF
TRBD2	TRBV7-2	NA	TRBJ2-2	TGTGCCAGCAGCTTAGAGGGACTAGCTTTAACCGGGGAGCTGTTTTTT	CASSLEGLALTGELFF
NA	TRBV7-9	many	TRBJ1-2	TGTGCCAGCAGCTTAGGTCCTGGCTACACCTTC	CASSLGPGYTF
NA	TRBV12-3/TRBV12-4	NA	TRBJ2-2	TGTGCCAGCAATGGGGGAATTAGCACCGGGGAGCTGTTTTTT	CASNGGISTGELFF